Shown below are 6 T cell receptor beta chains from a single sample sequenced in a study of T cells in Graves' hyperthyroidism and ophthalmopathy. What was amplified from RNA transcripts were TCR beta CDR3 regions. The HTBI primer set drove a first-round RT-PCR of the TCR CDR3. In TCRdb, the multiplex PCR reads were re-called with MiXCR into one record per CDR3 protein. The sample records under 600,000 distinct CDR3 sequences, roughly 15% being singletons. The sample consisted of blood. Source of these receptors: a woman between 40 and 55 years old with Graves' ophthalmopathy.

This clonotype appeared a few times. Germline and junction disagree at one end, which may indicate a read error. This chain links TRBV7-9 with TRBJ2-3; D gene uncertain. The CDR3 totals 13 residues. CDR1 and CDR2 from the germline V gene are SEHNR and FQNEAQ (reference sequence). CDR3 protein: CASSLVVGDTQYF. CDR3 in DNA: TGTGCTAGCAGCTTAGTAGTCGGAGATACGCAGTATTTT.

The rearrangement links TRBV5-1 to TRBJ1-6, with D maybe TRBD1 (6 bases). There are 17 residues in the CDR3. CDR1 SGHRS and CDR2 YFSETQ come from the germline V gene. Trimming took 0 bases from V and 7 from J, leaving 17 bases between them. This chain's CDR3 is CASSLEGGTGSNSPLHF. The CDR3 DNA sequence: TGCGCCAGCAGCTTGGAGGGGGGCACAGGGTCCAATTCACCCCTCCACTTT.

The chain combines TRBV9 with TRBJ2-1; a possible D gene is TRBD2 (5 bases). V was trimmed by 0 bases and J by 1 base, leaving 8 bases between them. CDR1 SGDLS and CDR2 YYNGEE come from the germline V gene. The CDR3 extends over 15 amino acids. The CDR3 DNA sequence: TGTGCCAGCAGCGTAGTGAGGGAGTCCTACAATGAGCAGTTCTTC. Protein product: CASSVVRESYNEQFF.

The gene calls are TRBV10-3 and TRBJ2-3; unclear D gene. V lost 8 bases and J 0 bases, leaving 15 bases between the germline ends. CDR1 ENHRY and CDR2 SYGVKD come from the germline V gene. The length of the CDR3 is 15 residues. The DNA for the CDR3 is TGTGCCATCCGCCCAGTTTTAGGTAGCACAGATACGCAGTATTTT. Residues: CAIRPVLGSTDTQYF.

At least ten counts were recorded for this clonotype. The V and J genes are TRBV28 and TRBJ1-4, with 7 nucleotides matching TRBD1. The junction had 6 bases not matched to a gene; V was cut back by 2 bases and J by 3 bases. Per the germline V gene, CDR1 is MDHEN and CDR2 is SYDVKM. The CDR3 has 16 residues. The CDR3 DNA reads TGTGCCAGCAGTTTAAGCCAGACAGGGTCTAATGAAAAACTGTTTTTT. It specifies CASSLSQTGSNEKLFF.

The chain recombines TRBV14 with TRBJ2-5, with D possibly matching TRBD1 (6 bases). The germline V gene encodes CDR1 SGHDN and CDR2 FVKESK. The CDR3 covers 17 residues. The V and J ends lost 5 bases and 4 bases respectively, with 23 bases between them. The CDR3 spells CASSYLTGFKSSETQYF. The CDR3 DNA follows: TGTGCCAGCAGCTACCTAACAGGGTTCAAGTCTTCAGAGACCCAGTACTTC. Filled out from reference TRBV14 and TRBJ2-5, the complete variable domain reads EAGVTQFPSHSVIEKGQTVTLRCDPISGHDNLYWYRRVMGKEIKFLLHFVKESKQDESGMPNNRFLAERTGGTYSTLKVQPAELEDSGVYFCASSYLTGFKSSETQYFGPGTRLLVL.